The source of this T cell receptor beta chain is a study of tumor-infiltrating lymphocytes in localized non-small cell lung cancer. In the case of this clone: Its antigen is unknown.

This CDR3 spans 14 amino acids. Germline CDR1 is SGHKS and CDR2 is YYEKEE (reference sequence). The germline V and J ends were trimmed by 4 bases and 4 bases, with 13 bases remaining between them. The study, taken as a whole, reports: Only some patients had TCR sequencing, depending on available tissue. T-cell fraction did not differ between immunotypes IM1 and IM2.

Some clones are missing from TCRdb's copy, which holds only in-frame ones; the method was immunoSEQ multiplex PCR. The table has some 13,000 clones, approximately 81% seen once. The chain combines TRBV5-5 with TRBJ2-3; perhaps TRBD2 as D (5 bases). Sequenced input: uninvolved lung tissue not adjacent to the tumor. The origin of this receptor is a human donor with non-small cell lung cancer. The CDR3 sequence is CASSPGGGSDTQYF. As DNA, the CDR3 is TGTGCCAGCAGCCCCGGAGGAGGATCAGATACGCAGTATTTT.